This entry concerns a single T cell receptor (beta chain). Data came from immunoSEQ multiplex PCR; TCRdb stores just in-frame clones and leaves some out. The sample has roughly 9,100 clones; 71% are singletons. V gave up 7 bases and J gave up 9 bases; unmatched junction bases: 17. CDR3 length: 16 residues. Germline V CDR1 and CDR2: WSHSY, SAAADI. The sample is drawn from a study of chemoradiotherapy in HPV16-positive cancers. The source of this sequence is a human donor with HPV-associated anogenital cancer. This chain joins TRBV10-2 and TRBJ2-1; 8 positions match TRBD2. This sample was gathered from a patient who underwent chemoradiotherapy. The CDR3 DNA is TGCGCCAGCATTGATCTGCTGCGGGGGGTAGTTGGTGAGCAGTTCTTC. This sequence encodes CASIDLLRGVVGEQFF.